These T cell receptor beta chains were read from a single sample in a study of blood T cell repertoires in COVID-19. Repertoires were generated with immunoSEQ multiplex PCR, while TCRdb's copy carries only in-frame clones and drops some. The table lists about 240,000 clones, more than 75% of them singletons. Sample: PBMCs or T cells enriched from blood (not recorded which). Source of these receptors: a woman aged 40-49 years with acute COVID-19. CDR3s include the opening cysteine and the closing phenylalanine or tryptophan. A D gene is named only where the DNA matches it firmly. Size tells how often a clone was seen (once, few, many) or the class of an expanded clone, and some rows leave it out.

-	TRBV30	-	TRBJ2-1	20	CAWSVSRVAFRRGSYNEQFF	TGTGCCTGGAGTGTAAGTAGAGTAGCGTTCAGACGAGGGTCCTACAATGAGCAGTTCTTC
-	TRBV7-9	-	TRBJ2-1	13	CASSPLGYNEQFF	TGTGCCAGCAGCCCCCTCGGGTACAATGAGCAGTTCTTC
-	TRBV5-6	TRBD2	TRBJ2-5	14	CASSRLAVVATQYF	TGTGCCAGCAGCCGTCTAGCGGTAGTGGCGACCCAGTACTTC
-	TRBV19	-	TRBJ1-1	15	CASSLKWSGNAEAFF	TGTGCCAGTAGTCTCAAATGGTCAGGGAACGCTGAAGCTTTCTTT
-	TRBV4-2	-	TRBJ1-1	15	CASSQGVSVNTEAFF	TGTGCCAGCAGCCAAGGTGTCAGTGTGAACACTGAAGCTTTCTTT
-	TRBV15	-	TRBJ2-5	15	CATSSSLGRQETQYF	TGTGCCACCAGCAGTTCACTGGGGCGCCAAGAGACCCAGTACTTC
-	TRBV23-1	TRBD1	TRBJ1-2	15	CASSQSGTVSYGYTF	TGCGCCAGCAGTCAATCGGGGACAGTAAGCTATGGCTACACCTTC
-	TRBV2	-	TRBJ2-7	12	CASSVYRDEQYF	TGTGCCAGCAGTGTCTACAGGGACGAGCAGTACTTC
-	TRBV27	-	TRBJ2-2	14	CASKKLLNTGELFF	TGTGCCAGCAAGAAACTACTGAACACCGGGGAGCTGTTTTTT
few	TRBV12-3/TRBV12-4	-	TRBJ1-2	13	CASRGTPLYGYTF	TGTGCCAGCAGGGGGACACCTTTGTATGGCTACACCTTC
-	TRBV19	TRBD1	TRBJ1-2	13	CASDRDRPYGYTF	TGTGCCAGTGACCGGGACAGACCCTATGGCTACACCTTC
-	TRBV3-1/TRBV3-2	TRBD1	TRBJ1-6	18	CASSRALIGGQGNSPLHF	TGTGCCAGCAGCCGCGCTTTAATAGGTGGACAGGGTAATTCACCCCTCCACTTT
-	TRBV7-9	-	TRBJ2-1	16	CASSPQLGPTYNEQFF	TGTGCCAGCAGCCCACAACTAGGTCCTACCTACAATGAGCAGTTCTTC